The clone carrying this T cell receptor (beta chain) has ten or more counts. Its matching antigen is unknown. These data originate in a study of T cells in Graves' hyperthyroidism and ophthalmopathy. Study results and caveats: A median roughly six months before onset, the model predicted ophthalmopathy. Blood also contained most expanded thyroid clonotypes above 0.001.

From RNA transcripts, TCR beta CDR3 regions were amplified. Researchers ran a first-round RT-PCR on the TCR CDR3 using the HTBI primer set. A single record per CDR3 protein comes from TCRdb applying MiXCR to the multiplex PCR reads. The table lists roughly 500,000 distinct CDR3 sequences, around 43% of them singletons, with about 40% in the top ten. The CDR3 sequence is 15 residues long. The V segment lost 2 bases and the J segment 6 bases; nucleotides outside the gene matches: 6. Germline lookup yields CDR1 SEHNR and CDR2 FQNEAQ (reference sequence). The sample comprised peripheral blood or thyroid tissue (not recorded which). The chain employs TRBV7-9 and TRBJ1-4; 7 bases match TRBD1. The clonotype originates from an adult woman with Graves' disease, either hyperthyroidism or ophthalmopathy (not recorded which). As DNA, the CDR3 is TGTGCCAGCAGCTTAACGACAGGGCTCTATGAAAAACTGTTTTTT. Encoded protein: CASSLTTGLYEKLFF.